A selection of T cell receptor beta chains follows, all from one sample in a study of T cells in Graves' hyperthyroidism and ophthalmopathy. TCRdb reprocessed the multiplex PCR reads with MiXCR, giving one entry per CDR3 protein. Seen here are hundreds of thousands of distinct CDR3 sequences, roughly a sixth observed once, and the top ten hold about 17%. Sequenced input: blood. Receptors were obtained from a young woman with Graves' hyperthyroidism. Each CDR3 is given with its conserved first and last residue. Fields, in order: J gene, clone size, D gene, V gene, CDR3 DNA, CDR3 protein. The D gene is left open where the match is weak. The size field is filled for only some rows; it gives once, few, many or a size class.

j_gene: TRBJ2-4
abundance: .
d_gene: .
v_gene: TRBV3-1
CDR3nt: TGTGCCAGCAGCCAGGACGGGCTAGCCAAAAACATTCAGTACTTC
CDR3aa: CASSQDGLAKNIQYF

j_gene: TRBJ1-2
abundance: .
d_gene: .
v_gene: TRBV7-9
CDR3nt: TGTGCCAGCAGCTTGGGGGCTGATGGCTACACCTTC
CDR3aa: CASSLGADGYTF

j_gene: TRBJ2-7
abundance: few
d_gene: TRBD1
v_gene: TRBV6-2/TRBV6-3
CDR3nt: TGTGCCAGCAAAAGGACAGGGGGTTCCCACGAGCAGTACTTC
CDR3aa: CASKRTGGSHEQYF

j_gene: TRBJ1-1
abundance: .
d_gene: .
v_gene: TRBV16
CDR3nt: TGTGCCAGCAGCCAGTACCTAAGGAGGGCAAACACTGAAGCTTTCTTT
CDR3aa: CASSQYLRRANTEAFF

j_gene: TRBJ2-1
abundance: .
d_gene: TRBD2
v_gene: TRBV4-1
CDR3nt: TGCGCCAGCAGCCAGGGTTTCGGGACTAGCCCGTTGAGGGATGAGCAGTTCTTC
CDR3aa: CASSQGFGTSPLRDEQFF

j_gene: TRBJ2-7
abundance: .
d_gene: .
v_gene: TRBV5-1
CDR3nt: TGCGCCAGCAGCTTAAGGCAGGGACACCCCTACGAGCAGTACTTC
CDR3aa: CASSLRQGHPYEQYF

j_gene: TRBJ2-5
abundance: .
d_gene: .
v_gene: TRBV14
CDR3nt: TGTGCCAGCAGCCAAAGCGGAGCACGGGGAGAGACCCAGTACTTC
CDR3aa: CASSQSGARGETQYF

j_gene: TRBJ1-2
abundance: .
d_gene: TRBD1
v_gene: TRBV20-1
CDR3nt: TGCAGTGCTAGAGACACAGGGGGTTCTGGCTACACCTTC
CDR3aa: CSARDTGGSGYTF

j_gene: TRBJ2-1
abundance: many
d_gene: .
v_gene: TRBV27
CDR3nt: TGTGCCAGCAGGACTTTTGCTAGCGCAAACAATGAGCAGTTCTTC
CDR3aa: CASRTFASANNEQFF

j_gene: TRBJ1-1
abundance: many
d_gene: .
v_gene: TRBV30
CDR3nt: TGTGCCTGGAGTAGTTGGAACACTGAAGCTTTCTTT
CDR3aa: CAWSSWNTEAFF

j_gene: TRBJ2-5
abundance: many
d_gene: TRBD1
v_gene: TRBV4-2
CDR3nt: TGTGCCAGCAGCCAAGTCGGACAGGGCCAGGAGACCCAGTACTTC
CDR3aa: CASSQVGQGQETQYF

j_gene: TRBJ2-7
abundance: many
d_gene: TRBD1
v_gene: TRBV29-1
CDR3nt: TGCAGCGTTGAAGGGACAGGGGGGTACGAGCAGTACTTC
CDR3aa: CSVEGTGGYEQYF

j_gene: TRBJ2-3
abundance: many
d_gene: .
v_gene: TRBV27
CDR3nt: TGTGCCAGCAGTTTACGGACAACTAGCACAGATACGCAGTATTTT
CDR3aa: CASSLRTTSTDTQYF

j_gene: TRBJ2-1
abundance: .
d_gene: .
v_gene: TRBV9
CDR3nt: TGTGCCAGCAGCCCCCTCACACGCCCCAATGAGCAGTTCTTC
CDR3aa: CASSPLTRPNEQFF

j_gene: TRBJ2-1
abundance: many
d_gene: TRBD2
v_gene: TRBV14
CDR3nt: TGTGCCAGCAGCCAAGCCGGACTAGCGGGAGAGGCGCAGTTCTTC
CDR3aa: CASSQAGLAGEAQFF

j_gene: TRBJ1-1
abundance: few
d_gene: .
v_gene: TRBV6-2/TRBV6-3
CDR3nt: TGTGCCAGCAGTTTTTCACTCCGGGCCCCGGGACCTGAAGCTTTCTTT
CDR3aa: CASSFSLRAPGPEAFF

j_gene: TRBJ2-1
abundance: .
d_gene: TRBD2
v_gene: TRBV7-3
CDR3nt: TGTGCCAGCAGCTTAACGGGGGGGGATTACAATGAGCAGTTCTTC
CDR3aa: CASSLTGGDYNEQFF

j_gene: TRBJ1-6
abundance: .
d_gene: TRBD1
v_gene: TRBV2
CDR3nt: TGTGCCAGCAGTAAGACAGGGGCCCGTAATTCACCCCTCCACTTT
CDR3aa: CASSKTGARNSPLHF

j_gene: TRBJ2-1
abundance: .
d_gene: TRBD1
v_gene: TRBV6-5
CDR3nt: TGTGCCAGCAGTTACGGGGGACAGGGCGACAATGAGCAGCTCTTC
CDR3aa: CASSYGGQGDNEQLF

j_gene: TRBJ1-2
abundance: .
d_gene: .
v_gene: TRBV7-2
CDR3nt: TGTGCCAGCAGCTTAGGGGGGGGGGGTGACTATGGCTACACCTTC
CDR3aa: CASSLGGGGDYGYTF

j_gene: TRBJ2-3
abundance: many
d_gene: TRBD1
v_gene: TRBV5-5
CDR3nt: TGTGCCAGCAGGCGGGGACAGGGAGTAGATACGCAGTATTTT
CDR3aa: CASRRGQGVDTQYF

j_gene: TRBJ1-6
abundance: .
d_gene: .
v_gene: TRBV5-1
CDR3nt: TGCGCCAGCAGCCCGGCGGGGCCGGGATCCTCACCCCTCCACTTT
CDR3aa: CASSPAGPGSSPLHF

j_gene: TRBJ1-2
abundance: few
d_gene: .
v_gene: TRBV4-3
CDR3nt: TGCGCCAGCAGCCAAGATATGACATATGGCTACACCTTC
CDR3aa: CASSQDMTYGYTF

j_gene: TRBJ1-5
abundance: many
d_gene: .
v_gene: TRBV28
CDR3nt: TGTGCCAGCAGTTTGTGGGGGGATGGGAGCAATCAGCCCCAGCATTTT
CDR3aa: CASSLWGDGSNQPQHF

j_gene: TRBJ1-1
abundance: many
d_gene: .
v_gene: TRBV27
CDR3nt: TGTGCCAGCAAACGCAGCGGGAGCACTGAAGCTTTCTTT
CDR3aa: CASKRSGSTEAFF

j_gene: TRBJ1-5
abundance: many
d_gene: .
v_gene: TRBV7-2
CDR3nt: TGTGCCAGCAGCTTAGGCCAGAACAAATATAGCAATCAGCCCCAGCATTTT
CDR3aa: CASSLGQNKYSNQPQHF

j_gene: TRBJ2-3
abundance: few
d_gene: TRBD2
v_gene: TRBV27
CDR3nt: TGTGCCAGCAGTTTATTCGGGACTAGCGCCTATACGCAGTATTTT
CDR3aa: CASSLFGTSAYTQYF

j_gene: TRBJ1-5
abundance: few
d_gene: TRBD1
v_gene: TRBV15
CDR3nt: TGTGCCACCAGCAGCCAGACAGGGGTGATAAATCAGCCCCAGCATTTT
CDR3aa: CATSSQTGVINQPQHF

j_gene: TRBJ1-2
abundance: .
d_gene: .
v_gene: TRBV12-3/TRBV12-4
CDR3nt: TGTGCCAGCATGACCCTCTATGGCTACACCTTC
CDR3aa: CASMTLYGYTF